Sequencing of this T cell receptor beta chain was carried out in a study of blood T cells in healthy people across ages. It was with a sample-barcoded 5' primer and a J-beta primer mix that a second PCR of about 7 to 12 cycles was run. One entry per CDR3 protein, called by TCRdb with MiXCR from the 5' RACE reads. This sample has some 1,000,000 distinct CDR3 sequences, with approximately 26% found just once. General study results and limits: Both higher diversity and more naive CD4+ cells marked long-lived donors when set against aged donors.

In its sample, this clonotype was seen a few times. Its antigen is as yet unknown. CDR1 LGHDT and CDR2 YNNKEL come from the germline V gene (reference sequence). This CDR3 is built from 14 residues. With 1 base removed from V and 0 bases from J, the gap between germline ends came to 6 bases. A further study also used this sample, focusing on T cells of mothers and their children. Turning to that study: Related mother and child pairs showed slightly greater overlap (not significant) than unrelated pairs did.

Material for sequencing was blood. The TCR was taken from a girl aged 2-10 years in good health. The genes are TRBV3-1 and TRBJ1-1; D is unclear. The DNA of the CDR3 is TGTGCCAGCAGCCAAGTGCAGGTGAACACTGAAGCTTTCTTT. It encodes CASSQVQVNTEAFF.